These 12 T cell receptor beta chains originate from one sample sequenced in a study of early T cells in non-severe SARS-CoV-2 infection. TCRdb recomputed calls from the 5' RACE reads with MiXCR, one row per CDR3 protein. The data contain 40,000 to 60,000 distinct CDR3 sequences, 12% of them singletons. Sequencing input: whole blood. The receptors were sampled from an adult who was a healthcare worker with PCR-confirmed SARS-CoV-2 infection or an uninfected control (not recorded which).

V gene TRBV5-5 combines with J gene TRBJ2-1; possibly TRBD2 for D (6 bases). Germline CDR1 reads SGHKS; CDR2 reads YYEKEE (reference sequence). There are 15 residues in the CDR3. Trimming removed 3 bases from V and 0 bases from J, with 10 bases in between. The CDR3 nucleotides read TGTGCCAGCAGCTCTAGCGCGCCCTCCTACAATGAGCAGTTCTTC. As protein: CASSSSAPSYNEQFF.

The rearrangement uses TRBV13 and TRBJ1-6; 7 bases are shared with TRBD1. The length of the CDR3 is 15 residues. V lost 5 bases to trimming and J lost 6 bases; unmatched junction nucleotides: 7. Germline values: CDR1 PRHDT, CDR2 FYEKMQ (reference sequence). DNA of the CDR3: TGTGCCAGCAGCCGCGGACAGGCGGGTAATTCACCCCTCCACTTT. As protein: CASSRGQAGNSPLHF.

This clonotype was detected ten times or more. CDR3 sequence (DNA): TGTGCCAGCAGCAAATCCCCTGTCGAGACCCAGTACTTC. It codes for CASSKSPVETQYF. The V gene is TRBV7-2, the J gene TRBJ2-5; D call uncertain. Germline V lookup: CDR1 SGHTA, CDR2 FQGNSA. V was trimmed by 5 bases and J by 5 bases, leaving 12 bases between them. The CDR3 is made up of 13 amino acids.

This clonotype was seen only a few times. The chain carries TRBV29-1 and TRBJ1-2; D possibly corresponds to TRBD1 (5 bases). The germline V and J ends were trimmed by 7 bases and 8 bases, with 17 bases remaining between them. The CDR3 covers 12 residues. Looked up from germline, CDR1 is SQVTM and CDR2 is ANQGSEA. The CDR3 is CSALVDSRGYTF. CDR3 DNA sequence: TGCAGCGCCCTGGTCGACAGTCGGGGCTACACCTTC.

Many counts were recorded for this clonotype. V usage is TRBV15 and J usage is TRBJ2-7; 8 bases match TRBD2. V trimming: 0 bases; J trimming: 4 bases; junction bases outside the gene matches: 5. The CDR3 has 15 amino acids. Germline CDR1 and CDR2: LNHNV and YYDKDF (reference sequence). The CDR3 spells CATSRDRASGYEQYF. The CDR3 DNA sequence: TGTGCCACCAGCAGAGATAGGGCTAGCGGGTACGAGCAGTACTTC.

This clonotype was found many times. This chain connects TRBV18 to TRBJ1-1; D uncertain. This CDR3 spans 15 amino acids. Germline V gene lookup returns CDR1 KGHSH and CDR2 LQKENI. Trimming stripped 0 bases from V and 0 bases from J, with 8 bases between. The CDR3: CASSPPLVLNTEAFF. The CDR3 region has the DNA TGTGCCAGCTCACCACCGTTGGTTTTGAACACTGAAGCTTTCTTT.

The gene calls are TRBV11-1 and TRBJ2-6; D is tentatively TRBD1 or TRBD2 (5 bases each). Germline V CDR1 and CDR2: SGHAT, FQDESV (reference sequence). V lost 5 bases and J lost 2, with 10 bases in between. This CDR3 has 15 amino acids. The CDR3 here is CASSPGRAGANVLTF. CDR3 nucleotides: TGTGCCAGCAGCCCAGGGAGAGCTGGGGCCAACGTCCTGACTTTC.

This clonotype turned up a few times. The chain carries TRBV7-8 and TRBJ2-3; D unclear. V lost 1 base, J lost 5 bases, and 10 bases lay in between. There are 14 residues in the CDR3. The germline gives CDR1 SGHVS, CDR2 FQNEAQ. DNA of the CDR3: TGTGCCAGCAGCTTAGAGTCTCATGGAGATACGCAGTATTTT. Translation gives CASSLESHGDTQYF.

This clonotype was recorded a few times. This chain uses TRBV24-1 with TRBJ2-1; D is perhaps TRBD2 (6 bases). The CDR3 loop spans 16 amino acids. The germline V and J ends were trimmed by 4 bases and 2 bases, with 14 bases remaining between them. Germline values: CDR1 KGHDR, CDR2 SFDVKD. The CDR3 sequence is CATSDPDSGPYNEQFF. In DNA, the CDR3 is TGTGCCACCAGTGACCCGGATAGCGGACCCTACAATGAGCAGTTCTTC.

This clonotype was counted between two and nine times. The rearrangement uses TRBV20-1 and TRBJ1-6, with D possibly being TRBD1 (5 bases). Trimming removed 2 bases at V and 8 bases at J, with 13 bases between. Germline CDR1 DFQATT, CDR2 SNEGSKA (reference sequence). The CDR3 length is 14 residues. In nucleotides, the CDR3 is TGCAGTGCTAGAAAGGGGTACGCGGATTCACCCCTCCACTTT. This sequence encodes CSARKGYADSPLHF.

This clonotype was seen repeatedly, ten times or more. The rearrangement joins TRBV18 to TRBJ2-1; perhaps TRBD2 as D (6 bases). V was clipped by 4 bases and J by 6 bases, with 22 bases between them. The CDR3 is 17 residues long. Looked up from germline, CDR1 is KGHSH and CDR2 is LQKENI. The CDR3 is CASSLGQGLTTSNEQFF. DNA for the CDR3: TGTGCCAGCTCACTGGGGCAGGGACTCACTACGTCCAATGAGCAGTTCTTC.

The chain links TRBV5-5 to TRBJ2-5, with D possibly called TRBD1 or TRBD2 (5 bases each). The CDR3 spans 14 residues. Per the germline V gene, CDR1 is SGHKS and CDR2 is YYEKEE (reference sequence). V was clipped by 0 bases and J by 4 bases, with 10 bases between them. For the CDR3, the DNA is TGTGCCAGCAGCTTGGGAGCAGGGAGAGAGACCCAGTACTTC. Encoded protein: CASSLGAGRETQYF.